The rows below give T cell receptor beta chains drawn from one sample of a study of blood T cell repertoires in COVID-19. Clones were read by immunoSEQ multiplex PCR, and TCRdb kept only the in-frame ones, dropping some. Of hundreds of thousands of clones listed, around 90% are singletons. Sequencing was performed on peripheral blood. Every receptor here comes from a man aged 18 to 29 with COVID-19, enrolled during active disease. CDR3s leave out the opening cysteine and the closing phenylalanine or tryptophan.

CDR3	V	J
ASRGLAEQY	TRBV10-1	TRBJ2-7
ASSPDRGQGDTQY	TRBV18	TRBJ2-3
ASSPTGAPYEQY	TRBV5-8	TRBJ2-7
ASSAKSSYNSPLH	TRBV6-5	TRBJ1-6
ASSVVSTNYGYT	TRBV9	TRBJ1-2
ASSPRTVNEQF	TRBV19	TRBJ2-1
ASSTHGTVRTNYGYT	TRBV19	TRBJ1-2
ASSCTGPPGSYEQY	TRBV21-1	TRBJ2-7
ATSGGLGETQY	TRBV24-1	TRBJ2-5
ASSFRSGGELF	TRBV12-3/TRBV12-4	TRBJ2-2
ASSPTEKAGAQETQY	TRBV18	TRBJ2-5
ASSQWKSGGQGRVDGYT	TRBV3-1/TRBV3-2	TRBJ1-2
ASSLGGGNQPQH	TRBV7-6	TRBJ1-5
ASSFRGTDTQY	TRBV27	TRBJ2-3
ASSPLAGVPDTQY	TRBV11-2	TRBJ2-3
ASSIDRGRYGYT	TRBV19	TRBJ1-2
ASSLGSGGSYEQY	TRBV11-2	TRBJ2-7
ASSLGGQRLHEQF	TRBV5-4	TRBJ2-1
ASSYRLEIDEQF	TRBV6-5	TRBJ2-1
ASSQVGPGVYEQY	TRBV4-1	TRBJ2-7
ASSGTGDQPQH	TRBV2	TRBJ1-5
ASQTGNTEAF	TRBV27	TRBJ1-1
ATSPRWRETQY	TRBV24-1	TRBJ2-5
ASSQEELTRETQY	TRBV4-1	TRBJ2-5
ASSNRFQETQY	TRBV14	TRBJ2-5
ASGPRSAEAF	TRBV6-5	TRBJ1-1